What follows describes a single T cell receptor (beta chain). Its antigen remains unidentified. Per-nucleotide qualities are absent, and no much larger clonotype sits a single base away. The entry originates in a study of blood T cell repertoires in COVID-19 (TCRdb year 2020). For the wider study: Samples covering the acute and convalescent phases of COVID-19 were provided by collaborators in the United States, Italy and Spain. Samples were obtained from the ongoing ImmuneRACE study (first 160 participants) and from 950 to 1,500 subjects provided by 6 global collaborators. Where HLA class I and class II types were available, the types were taken from metadata supplied by the sample provider, not from assay-based typing. The repertoires were released in a freely available public database intended as a resource for research on the immune response to SARS-CoV-2. The prospective study material was composed of cDNA or gDNA derived from T cells, B-cell-depleted T cells, or PBMCs. Subjects who had been exposed to COVID-19, were actively infected with it, or had recovered from it provided the deeply sampled blood TCRbeta repertoires that made up the dataset. Sample metadata almost always included a de-identified subject ID, COVID-19 status, age in years and sex. The full study reports these points: How much clinical and demographic metadata was included differed by source and by participant, and the metadata was provided uncurated.

Whole blood was collected in K2EDTA tubes by collaborating institutions according to the institutions' own protocols. For TCRbeta analysis, collaborators shipped samples as frozen whole blood, isolated PBMCs, or DNA extracted from either of those sample types. TCRbeta CDR3 regions were amplified from genomic DNA by means of the immunoSEQ Assay, a bias-controlled multiplex PCR. The authors' analysis ran thus. Within the assay, amplification of reference gene primers was used to estimate how many nucleated cells each sample contained. To quantify the absolute abundance of each unique TCRbeta CDR3 rearrangement, sequence reads were collapsed and filtered. For each sample, productive Simpson clonality was calculated by taking the square root of Simpson's diversity index across productive rearrangements. The source is immuneACCESS, and TCRdb retained only in-frame sequences with V and J called. Part of the clones is not carried over; for the studies checked, unresolved V genes explain less than half of this, and the remainder is unexplained. For V, J and clone size, that table is used; D and trimming come from the DNA. Here the sample has just under 150,000 clones; about 80% occur a single time. 4.5% to 5.5% of the sample comes from the top ten.

From its cysteine to its phenylalanine, the CDR3 spans 15 amino acids. Of the read, only the CDR3 DNA is kept; its 45 bases are in frame from base 1. The germline V gene supplies CDR1 SGHDT and CDR2 YYEEEE. V is pruned by 4 bases and J by 1 base, leaving 6 bases of the junction without a gene match. What was sequenced was peripheral blood. The sequence links TRBV5-6 to TRBJ2-7; the junction holds 9 bases that match TRBD1. This TCR was sampled from a human donor in a cohort sampled during active COVID-19. The CDR3 protein sequence reads: CASSPGTGSSYEQYF. The sequence in DNA is TGTGCCAGCAGCCCCGGGACAGGGTCATCCTACGAGCAGTACTTC.